This entry features one T cell receptor beta chain sequence. This sample is drawn from a study of T cell changes during pregnancy in multiple sclerosis. Sequenced by immunoSEQ multiplex PCR; TCRdb stores in-frame clones only, minus some. The table includes over 45,000 clones, 88% detected once. Germline assignment: CDR1 LNHDA and CDR2 SQIVND (reference sequence). The CDR3 loop spans 13 amino acids. V shed 10 bases and J shed 3 bases, with 15 bases lying between them. J is TRBJ1-1 and V is TRBV19; D is perhaps TRBD1 (6 bases). This clonotype was obtained from a female donor with multiple sclerosis, enrolled in a pregnancy study. The sample in question was CD4+ T cells from peripheral blood mononuclear cells, obtained in the second trimester of pregnancy. CDR3 amino acids: CATTGRGDTEAFF. CDR3 nucleotide sequence: TGTGCCACGACGGGCAGGGGTGACACTGAAGCTTTCTTT.